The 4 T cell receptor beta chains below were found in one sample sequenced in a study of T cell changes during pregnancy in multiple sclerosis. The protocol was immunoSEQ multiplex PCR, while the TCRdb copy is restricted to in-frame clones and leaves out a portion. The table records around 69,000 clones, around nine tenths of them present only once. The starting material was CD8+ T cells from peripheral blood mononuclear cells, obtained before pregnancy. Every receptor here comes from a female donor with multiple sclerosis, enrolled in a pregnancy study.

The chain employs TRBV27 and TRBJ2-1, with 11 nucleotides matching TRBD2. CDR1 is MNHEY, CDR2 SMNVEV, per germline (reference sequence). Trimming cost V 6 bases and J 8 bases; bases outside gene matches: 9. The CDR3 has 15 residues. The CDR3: CASSTPRTSGYEQFF. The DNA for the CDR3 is TGTGCCAGCAGCACACCCCGGACTAGCGGGTATGAGCAGTTCTTC.

CDR3 sequence: CASRELAGVDNEQFF. CDR3 bases: TGTGCCAGTAGGGAACTAGCGGGGGTGGACAATGAGCAGTTCTTC. The rearrangement uses TRBV19 and TRBJ2-1; 11 bases are a match to TRBD2. CDR1 is LNHDA, CDR2 SQIVND, per germline (reference sequence). The CDR3 contains 15 residues. Trimming cost V 6 bases and J 5 bases; bases outside gene matches: 6.

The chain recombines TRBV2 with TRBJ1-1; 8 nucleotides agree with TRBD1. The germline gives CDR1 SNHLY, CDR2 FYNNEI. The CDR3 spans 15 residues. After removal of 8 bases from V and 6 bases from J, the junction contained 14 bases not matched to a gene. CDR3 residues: CASGKQGEFGSEAFF. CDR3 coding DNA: TGTGCCAGCGGAAAACAGGGGGAGTTTGGTTCTGAAGCTTTCTTT.

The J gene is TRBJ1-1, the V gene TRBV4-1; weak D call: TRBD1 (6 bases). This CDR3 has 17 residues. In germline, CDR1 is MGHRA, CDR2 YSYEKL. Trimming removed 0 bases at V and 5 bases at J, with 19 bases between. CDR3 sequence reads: CASSQDGGGGFVTEAFF. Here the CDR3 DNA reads TGCGCCAGCAGCCAAGACGGGGGCGGGGGGTTTGTGACTGAAGCTTTCTTT.